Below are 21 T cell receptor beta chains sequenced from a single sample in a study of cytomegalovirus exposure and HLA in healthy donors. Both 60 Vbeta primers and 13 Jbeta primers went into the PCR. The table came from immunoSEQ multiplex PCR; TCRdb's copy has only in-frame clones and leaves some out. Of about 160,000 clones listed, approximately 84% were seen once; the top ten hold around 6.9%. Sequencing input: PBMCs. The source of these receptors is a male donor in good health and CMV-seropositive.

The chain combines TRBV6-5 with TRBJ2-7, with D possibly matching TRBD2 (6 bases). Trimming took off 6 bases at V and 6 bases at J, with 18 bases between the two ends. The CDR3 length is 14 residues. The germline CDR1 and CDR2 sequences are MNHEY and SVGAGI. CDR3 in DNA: TGTGCCAGCAGCCCTGGACTATCCTCGGGCGAGCAGTACTTC. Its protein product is CASSPGLSSGEQYF.

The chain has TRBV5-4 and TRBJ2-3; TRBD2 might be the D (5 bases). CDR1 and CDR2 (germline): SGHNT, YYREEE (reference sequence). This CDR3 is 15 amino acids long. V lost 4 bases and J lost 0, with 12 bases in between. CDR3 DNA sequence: TGTGCCAGCAGCAACCCGACGGGAAGCACAGATACGCAGTATTTT. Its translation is CASSNPTGSTDTQYF. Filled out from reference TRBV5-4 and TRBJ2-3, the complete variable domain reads ETGVTQSPTHLIKTRGQQVTLRCSSQSGHNTVSWYQQALGQGPQFIFQYYREEENGRGNFPPRFSGLQFPNYSSELNVNALELDDSALYLCASSNPTGSTDTQYFGPGTRLTVL.

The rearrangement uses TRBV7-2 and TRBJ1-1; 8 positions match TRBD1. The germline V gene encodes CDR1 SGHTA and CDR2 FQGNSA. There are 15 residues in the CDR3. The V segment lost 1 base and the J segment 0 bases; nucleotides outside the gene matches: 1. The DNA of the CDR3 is TGTGCCAGCAGCTTAGGACAGGGGATGAACACTGAAGCTTTCTTT. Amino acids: CASSLGQGMNTEAFF.

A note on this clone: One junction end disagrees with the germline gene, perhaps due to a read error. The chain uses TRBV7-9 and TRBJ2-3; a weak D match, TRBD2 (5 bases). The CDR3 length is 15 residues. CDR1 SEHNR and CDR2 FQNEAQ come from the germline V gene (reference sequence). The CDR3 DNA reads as TGTTCCAGCAGCCCCAAGAGAGGGAGCGCAGATACGCAGTATTTT. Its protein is CSSSPKRGSADTQYF.

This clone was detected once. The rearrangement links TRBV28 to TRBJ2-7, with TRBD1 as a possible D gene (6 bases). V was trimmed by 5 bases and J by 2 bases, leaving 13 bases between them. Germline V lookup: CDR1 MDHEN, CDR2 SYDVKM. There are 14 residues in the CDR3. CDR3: CASSRRQAPYEQYF. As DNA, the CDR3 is TGTGCCAGCAGTCGGAGACAGGCCCCCTACGAGCAGTACTTC.

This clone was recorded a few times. The CDR3 DNA reads TGTGCCTGGAGGTCTCTGCGGACTGACACCGGGGAGCTGTTTTTT. Translation gives CAWRSLRTDTGELFF. This chain uses TRBV30 with TRBJ2-2; possible D gene TRBD2, 5 bases. Germline CDR1 is GTSNPN and CDR2 is SVGIG (reference sequence). Trimming removed 3 bases from V and 3 bases from J, with 14 bases in between. CDR3 length: 15 residues. The whole variable domain, remainder taken from reference TRBV30 and TRBJ2-2, is SQTIHQWPATLVQPVGSPLSLECTVEGTSNPNLYWYRQAAGRGLQLLFYSVGIGQISSEVPQNLSASRPQDRQFILSSKKLLLSDSGFYLCAWRSLRTDTGELFFGEGSRLTVL.

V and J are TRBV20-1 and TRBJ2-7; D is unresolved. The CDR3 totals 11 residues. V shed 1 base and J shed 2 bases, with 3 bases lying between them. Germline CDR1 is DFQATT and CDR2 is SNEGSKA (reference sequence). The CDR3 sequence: CSARATYEQYF. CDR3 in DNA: TGCAGTGCTAGAGCTACCTACGAGCAGTACTTC.

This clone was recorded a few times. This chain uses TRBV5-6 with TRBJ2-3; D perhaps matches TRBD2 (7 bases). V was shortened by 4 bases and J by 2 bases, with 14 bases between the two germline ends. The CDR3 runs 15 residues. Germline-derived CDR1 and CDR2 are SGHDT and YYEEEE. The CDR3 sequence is CASSTGGRVTDTQYF. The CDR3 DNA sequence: TGTGCCAGCAGCACGGGGGGCAGAGTCACAGATACGCAGTATTTT.

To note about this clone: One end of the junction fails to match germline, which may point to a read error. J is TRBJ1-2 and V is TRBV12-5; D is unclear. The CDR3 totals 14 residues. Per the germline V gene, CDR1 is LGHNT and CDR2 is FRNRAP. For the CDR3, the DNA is TGTGCTAGTGGCTTGGGTGTAGGAGTTAATGGCTACACCTTC. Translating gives CASGLGVGVNGYTF.

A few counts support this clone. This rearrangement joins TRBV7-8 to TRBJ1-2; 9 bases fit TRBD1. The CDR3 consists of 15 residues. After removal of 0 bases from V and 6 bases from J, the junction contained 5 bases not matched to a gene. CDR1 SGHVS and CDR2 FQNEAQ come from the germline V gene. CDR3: CASSLAGTGFNGYTF. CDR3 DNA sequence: TGTGCCAGCAGCTTAGCCGGGACAGGGTTTAATGGCTACACCTTC. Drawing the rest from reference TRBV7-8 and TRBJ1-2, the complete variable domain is GAGVSQSPRYKVAKRGQDVALRCDPISGHVSLFWYQQALGQGPEFLTYFQNEAQLDKSGLPSDRFFAERPEGSVSTLKIQRTQQEDSAVYLCASSLAGTGFNGYTFGSGTRLTVV.

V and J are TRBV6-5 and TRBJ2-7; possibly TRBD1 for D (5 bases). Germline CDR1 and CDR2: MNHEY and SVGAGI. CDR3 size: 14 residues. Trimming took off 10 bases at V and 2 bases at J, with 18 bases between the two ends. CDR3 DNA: TGTGCCACCCGCCTGGGGCAGGTGCCCTACGAGCAGTACTTC. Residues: CATRLGQVPYEQYF.

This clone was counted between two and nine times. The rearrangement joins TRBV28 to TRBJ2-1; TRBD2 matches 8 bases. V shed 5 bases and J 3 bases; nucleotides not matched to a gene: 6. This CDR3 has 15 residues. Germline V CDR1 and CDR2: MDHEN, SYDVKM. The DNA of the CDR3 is TGTGCCAGCAGTGACCCTAGCGGGTTCTACAATGAGCAGTTCTTC. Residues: CASSDPSGFYNEQFF.

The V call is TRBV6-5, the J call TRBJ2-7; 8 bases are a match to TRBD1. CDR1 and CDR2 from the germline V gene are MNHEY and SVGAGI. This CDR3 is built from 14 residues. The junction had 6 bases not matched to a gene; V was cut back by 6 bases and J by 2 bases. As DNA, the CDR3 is TGTGCCAGCAGGAGACAGGGGTTAACCTACGAGCAGTACTTC. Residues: CASRRQGLTYEQYF.

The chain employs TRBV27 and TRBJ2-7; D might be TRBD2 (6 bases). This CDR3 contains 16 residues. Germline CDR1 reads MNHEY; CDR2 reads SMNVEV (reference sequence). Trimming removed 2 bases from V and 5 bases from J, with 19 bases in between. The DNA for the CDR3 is TGTGCCAGCAGTTTAAATTCCGTAGGCGGGGCTCACGAGCAGTACTTC. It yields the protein CASSLNSVGGAHEQYF.

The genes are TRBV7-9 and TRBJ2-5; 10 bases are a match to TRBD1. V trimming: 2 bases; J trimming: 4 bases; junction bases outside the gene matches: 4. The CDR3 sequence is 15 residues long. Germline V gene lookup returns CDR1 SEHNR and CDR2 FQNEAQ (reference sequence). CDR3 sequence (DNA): TGTGCCAGCAGCTTAATCGGGACAGGGGTAGAGACCCAGTACTTC. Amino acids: CASSLIGTGVETQYF. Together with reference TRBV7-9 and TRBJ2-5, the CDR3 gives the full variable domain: DTGVSQNPRHKITKRGQNVTFRCDPISEHNRLYWYRQTLGQGPEFLTYFQNEAQLEKSRLLSDRFSAERPKGSFSTLEIQRTEQGDSAMYLCASSLIGTGVETQYFGPGTRLLVL.

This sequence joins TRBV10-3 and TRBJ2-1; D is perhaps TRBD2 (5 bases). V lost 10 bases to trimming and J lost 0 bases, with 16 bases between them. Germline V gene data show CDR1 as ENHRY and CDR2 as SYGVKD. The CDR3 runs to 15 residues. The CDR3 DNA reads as TGTGCCACTCTCTGGGGAGAGAGCTCCTACAATGAGCAGTTCTTC. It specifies CATLWGESSYNEQFF.

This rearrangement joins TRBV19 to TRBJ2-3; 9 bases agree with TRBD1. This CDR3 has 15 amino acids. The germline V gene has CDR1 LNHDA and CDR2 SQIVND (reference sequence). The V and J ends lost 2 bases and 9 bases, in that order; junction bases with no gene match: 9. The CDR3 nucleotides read TGTGCCAGTAGTATACCGGGACAGGGTCGTTGGACGCAGTATTTT. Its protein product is CASSIPGQGRWTQYF.

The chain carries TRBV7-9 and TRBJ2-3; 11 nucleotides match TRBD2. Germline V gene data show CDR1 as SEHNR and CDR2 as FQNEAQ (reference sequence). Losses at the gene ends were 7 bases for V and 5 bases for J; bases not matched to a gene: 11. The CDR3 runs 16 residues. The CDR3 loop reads CASTQTGTSGIDTQYF. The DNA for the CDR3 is TGTGCCAGCACCCAGACCGGGACTAGCGGTATAGATACGCAGTATTTT. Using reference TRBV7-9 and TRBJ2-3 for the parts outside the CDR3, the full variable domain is DTGVSQNPRHKITKRGQNVTFRCDPISEHNRLYWYRQTLGQGPEFLTYFQNEAQLEKSRLLSDRFSAERPKGSFSTLEIQRTEQGDSAMYLCASTQTGTSGIDTQYFGPGTRLTVL.

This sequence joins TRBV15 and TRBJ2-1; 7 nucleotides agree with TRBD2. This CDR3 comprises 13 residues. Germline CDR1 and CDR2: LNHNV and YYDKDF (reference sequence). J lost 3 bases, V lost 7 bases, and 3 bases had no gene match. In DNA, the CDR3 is TGTGCCACCATGCTAGCGGACTACAATGAGCAGTTCTTC. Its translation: CATMLADYNEQFF.

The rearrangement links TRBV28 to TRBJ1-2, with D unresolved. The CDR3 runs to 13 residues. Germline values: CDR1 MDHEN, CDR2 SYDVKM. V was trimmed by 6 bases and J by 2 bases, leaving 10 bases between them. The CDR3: CASSMSLNYGYTF. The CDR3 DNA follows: TGTGCCAGCAGCATGTCTCTAAACTATGGCTACACCTTC.

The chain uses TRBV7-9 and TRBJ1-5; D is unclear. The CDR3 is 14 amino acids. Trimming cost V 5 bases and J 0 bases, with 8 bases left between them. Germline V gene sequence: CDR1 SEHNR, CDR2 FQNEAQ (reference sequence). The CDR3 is CASSRDNSNQPQHF. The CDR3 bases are TGTGCCAGCAGCCGGGATAATAGCAATCAGCCCCAGCATTTT. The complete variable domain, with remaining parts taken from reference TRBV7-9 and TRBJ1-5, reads DTGVSQNPRHKITKRGQNVTFRCDPISEHNRLYWYRQTLGQGPEFLTYFQNEAQLEKSRLLSDRFSAERPKGSFSTLEIQRTEQGDSAMYLCASSRDNSNQPQHFGDGTRLSIL.